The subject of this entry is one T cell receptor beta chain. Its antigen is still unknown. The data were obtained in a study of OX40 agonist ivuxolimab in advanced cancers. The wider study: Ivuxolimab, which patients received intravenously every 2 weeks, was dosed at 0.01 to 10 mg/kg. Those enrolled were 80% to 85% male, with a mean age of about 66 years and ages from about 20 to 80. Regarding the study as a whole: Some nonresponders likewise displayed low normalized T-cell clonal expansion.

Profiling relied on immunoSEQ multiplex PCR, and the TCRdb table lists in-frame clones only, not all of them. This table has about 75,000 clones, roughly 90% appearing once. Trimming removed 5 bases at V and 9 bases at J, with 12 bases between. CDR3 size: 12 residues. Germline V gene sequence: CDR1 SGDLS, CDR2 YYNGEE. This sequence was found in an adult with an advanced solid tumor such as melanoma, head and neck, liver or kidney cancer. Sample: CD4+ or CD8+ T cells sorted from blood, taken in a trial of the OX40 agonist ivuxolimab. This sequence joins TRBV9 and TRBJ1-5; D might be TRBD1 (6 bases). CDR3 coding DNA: TGTGCCAGCAGTGGGGAGGGGGGGCCCCAGCATTTT. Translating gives CASSGEGGPQHF.